This entry lists 19 T cell receptor beta chains sequenced from one sample in a study of cytomegalovirus exposure and HLA in healthy donors. A multiplex PCR was run with 60 Vbeta primers and 13 Jbeta primers. Sequencing used immunoSEQ multiplex PCR; TCRdb keeps in-frame clones, though not all of them. The data show approximately 150,000 clones, about 79% seen once. The sample taken for sequencing was PBMCs. The receptors come from a male donor in good health and CMV-seronegative.

In its sample, this clone was seen once. The chain joins TRBV10-3 to TRBJ1-2; D is possibly TRBD1 (5 bases). In germline, CDR1 is ENHRY, CDR2 SYGVKD. The CDR3 spans 13 residues. V lost 2 bases to trimming and J lost 4 bases, with 8 bases between them. CDR3 DNA sequence: TGTGCCATCAGTGAGATTAGGGGCTATGGCTACACCTTC. Protein: CAISEIRGYGYTF.

This clone appeared a single time. The chain has TRBV5-1 and TRBJ2-2; 8 bases are shared with TRBD1. CDR1 SGHRS and CDR2 YFSETQ come from the germline V gene. This CDR3 is built from 14 residues. V gave up 2 bases and J gave up 6 bases; unmatched junction bases: 3. The CDR3 sequence: CASSFQGASGELFF. The CDR3 DNA follows: TGCGCCAGCAGCTTCCAGGGGGCGTCCGGGGAGCTGTTTTTT.

The chain carries TRBV5-8 and TRBJ2-1; 8 bases map to TRBD2. Germline V gene data show CDR1 as SGHTS and CDR2 as YDEGEE. This CDR3 has 17 residues. Trimming removed 0 bases from V and 7 bases from J; junction bases left unmatched: 12. CDR3 sequence reads: CASSLEMSGSVENEQFF. DNA of the CDR3: TGTGCCAGCAGCTTGGAAATGAGCGGGAGCGTCGAAAATGAGCAGTTCTTC.

This clone has only one observation. The chain carries TRBV5-1 and TRBJ2-7, with a weak D call TRBD2 (7 bases). There are 14 residues in the CDR3. The germline CDR1 and CDR2 sequences are SGHRS and YFSETQ. V was cut by 7 bases and J by 3 bases, with 17 bases left in between. CDR3 DNA: TGCGCCAGCGCCGGGGGCGGGAGTTTCTACGAGCAGTACTTC. Its translation is CASAGGGSFYEQYF.

The chain employs TRBV23-1 and TRBJ2-5, with a possible D match to TRBD1 (8 bases). The DNA matches TRBJ2-7 better at its end, which makes the J call doubtful. TRBV23-1 carries the ORF label, with uncertain function. CDR3 size: 18 residues. The CDR3 coding sequence is TGCGCCAGCAGTCAACCGGGACAGGACGGGACTACCTCCTACGAGCAGTACTTC. Translating gives CASSQPGQDGTTSYEQYF.

The chain recombines TRBV12-5 with TRBJ1-1; D is perhaps TRBD1 (5 bases). Germline-derived CDR1 and CDR2 are LGHNT and FRNRAP. Trimming removed 1 base at V and 5 bases at J, with 11 bases between. The CDR3 is 14 residues long. CDR3 residues: CASGLAGGGTEAFF. The CDR3 bases are TGTGCTAGTGGTTTGGCCGGGGGGGGGACTGAAGCTTTCTTT.

The CDR3 DNA sequence: TGTGCCAGTGGACTAGCGGGGGGTACCGGGGAGCTGTTTTTT. It specifies CASGLAGGTGELFF. V usage is TRBV2 and J usage is TRBJ2-2; TRBD2 aligns across 14 bases. The CDR3 totals 14 residues. Germline CDR1 and CDR2: SNHLY and FYNNEI. Unmatched junction bases numbered 2, after V lost 9 bases and J lost 5 bases. Together with reference TRBV2 and TRBJ2-2, the CDR3 gives the full variable domain: EPEVTQTPSHQVTQMGQEVILRCVPISNHLYFYWYRQILGQKVEFLVSFYNNEISEKSEIFDDQFSVERPDGSNFTLKIRSTKLEDSAMYFCASGLAGGTGELFFGEGSRLTVL.

This chain links TRBV5-1 with TRBJ2-1, with D tentatively TRBD1 (6 bases). V was shortened by 0 bases and J by 6 bases, with 10 bases between the two germline ends. The CDR3 totals 14 residues. The germline gives CDR1 SGHRS, CDR2 YFSETQ. The CDR3 sequence: CASSLVAGVNEQFF. For the CDR3, the DNA is TGCGCCAGCAGCTTGGTGGCAGGGGTCAATGAGCAGTTCTTC.

The sample holds a few counts of this clone. V is TRBV29-1 and J is TRBJ2-1; 9 bases agree with TRBD1. The V segment lost 2 bases and the J segment 12 bases; nucleotides outside the gene matches: 11. Germline lookup yields CDR1 SQVTM and CDR2 ANQGSEA. This CDR3 contains 14 residues. CDR3 sequence: CSVEQDRGRGGQFF. The CDR3 DNA reads as TGCAGCGTTGAACAGGACAGGGGTCGAGGGGGGCAGTTCTTC.

This rearrangement joins TRBV9 to TRBJ2-7; TRBD1 aligns across 11 bases. The germline V gene encodes CDR1 SGDLS and CDR2 YYNGEE. The length of the CDR3 is 15 residues. J lost 2 bases, V lost 5 bases, and 6 bases had no gene match. Here the CDR3 reads CASSMGQGGPYEQYF. As DNA, the CDR3 is TGTGCCAGCAGTATGGGACAGGGGGGACCCTACGAGCAGTACTTC.

This chain joins TRBV5-1 and TRBJ1-6; TRBD1 is a possible D gene (6 bases). This CDR3 contains 16 residues. The V gene's germline CDR1 is SGHRS and CDR2 YFSETQ. The V and J ends lost 2 bases and 5 bases respectively, with 14 bases between them. CDR3 sequence reads: CASSFQGLGNNSPLHF. The DNA for the CDR3 is TGCGCCAGCAGCTTCCAGGGGCTAGGGAATAATTCACCCCTCCACTTT.

This clone was detected a few times. The rearrangement joins TRBV5-4 to TRBJ1-2; 7 nucleotides match TRBD1. The germline V gene has CDR1 SGHNT and CDR2 YYREEE (reference sequence). V was pared by 5 bases and J by 8 bases, with 12 bases of the junction left unmatched. The CDR3 length is 14 residues. The CDR3 DNA follows: TGTGCCAGCAGTCCCCTTGACAGGGCGGCGGGCTACACCTTC. It encodes CASSPLDRAAGYTF.

This clone was picked up one time. At one boundary the junction diverges from the germline segment, which might be a read error. Other DNA sequences in this specimen translate into the identical CDR3. The rearrangement links TRBV9 to TRBJ1-1, with D possibly matching TRBD1 (5 bases). Germline loops: CDR1 SGDLS, CDR2 YYNGEE. The length of the CDR3 is 13 residues. The CDR3 spells CASDGGGFTEAFF. In DNA form, the CDR3 reads TGTGCCAGCGACGGGGGAGGGTTCACTGAAGCCTTCTTT.

Worth noting for this clone: This sample also contains other DNA sequences that code for the same CDR3. The rearrangement joins TRBV5-1 to TRBJ1-5; 8 positions match TRBD1. J lost 7 bases, V lost 4 bases, and 7 bases had no gene match. The CDR3 totals 14 residues. CDR1 and CDR2 (germline): SGHRS, YFSETQ. The CDR3 bases are TGCGCCAGCAGCCCTGACAGGGGAGGCCAGCCCCAGCATTTT. It encodes CASSPDRGGQPQHF.

This chain links TRBV7-9 with TRBJ1-1; D uncertain. The CDR3 has 14 residues. From germline, CDR1 is SEHNR and CDR2 FQNEAQ (reference sequence). V lost 6 bases, J lost 8 bases, and 19 bases lay in between. The CDR3 protein is CASRAISGEREAFF. The CDR3 DNA reads as TGTGCCAGCAGGGCAATCTCTGGGGAGAGGGAAGCTTTCTTT.

The J gene is TRBJ2-7, the V gene TRBV6-5, with 7 bases fitting TRBD1. The junction had 3 bases not matched to a gene; V was cut back by 4 bases and J by 0 bases. The germline V gene has CDR1 MNHEY and CDR2 SVGAGI. The CDR3 length is 14 residues. The chain's CDR3 is CASSLTGSSYEQYF. The CDR3 bases are TGTGCCAGCAGTTTGACAGGGAGCTCCTACGAGCAGTACTTC.

The V gene is TRBV18, the J gene TRBJ2-1; tentatively, D is TRBD1 (5 bases). Trimming cost V 1 base and J 5 bases, with 9 bases left between them. The germline CDR1 and CDR2 sequences are KGHSH and LQKENI. The CDR3 length is 14 residues. CDR3 residues: CASSPRTGDNEQFF. Written as DNA, the CDR3 is TGTGCCAGCTCACCACGCACAGGAGACAATGAGCAGTTCTTC.

The chain carries TRBV5-4 and TRBJ2-5, with 7 positions matching TRBD1. Germline V lookup: CDR1 SGHNT, CDR2 YYREEE (reference sequence). J gave up 3 bases and V 4 bases, and 12 bases lay outside the gene matches. This CDR3 comprises 16 residues. The CDR3 coding sequence is TGTGCCAGCAGCCCACTGGGACAGACTTTAGAAGAGACCCAGTACTTC. Translated: CASSPLGQTLEETQYF.

This clone was counted once. V is TRBV15 and J is TRBJ2-3, with D hard to call. Germline V gene sequence: CDR1 LNHNV, CDR2 YYDKDF (reference sequence). V lost 1 base and J 1 base, leaving 9 bases between the germline ends. The CDR3 runs 15 residues. In nucleotides, the CDR3 is TGTGCCACCAGCAGAGGTGGGCAAGGCACAGATACGCAGTATTTT. It codes for CATSRGGQGTDTQYF.